The text below deals with one T cell receptor beta chain. The antigen is undetermined. Samples were taken at baseline and on day 1 of cycles 4 and 7. These data originate in a study of OX40 agonist ivuxolimab in advanced cancers. Study summary: Dosing consisted of intravenous ivuxolimab at 0.01 to 10 mg/kg every 2 weeks.

Only in-frame clones appear in the TCRdb table, and some are missing; sequencing was by immunoSEQ multiplex PCR. The sample includes 60,000 to 70,000 clones, over 70% of them seen just once. Study conclusions and caveats: Doses of 0.1 to 3.0 mg/kg were accompanied by clonal expansion of CD4+ and CD8+ blood T cells by week 6.

The sequenced sample was CD4+ or CD8+ T cells sorted from blood, obtained in a trial of the OX40 agonist ivuxolimab. The source of this sequence is an adult with an advanced solid tumor such as melanoma, head and neck, liver or kidney cancer.

CDR3 loop: CASSLAGGNQETQYF. The CDR3 DNA reads TGTGCCAGCAGCTTAGCGGGGGGCAACCAAGAGACCCAGTACTTC. The V call is TRBV7-3, the J call TRBJ2-5, with 8 bases lining up with TRBD2. Trimming cost V 2 bases and J 0 bases; bases outside gene matches: 2. Germline V gene data show CDR1 as SGHTA and CDR2 as FQGTGA. This CDR3 has 15 residues.